The present entry profiles one TCR beta chain with its context. The antigen is not known. The final CDR3 position lacks the conserved phenylalanine or tryptophan, pointing to a likely read error. The entry originates in a study of T cells in Graves' hyperthyroidism and ophthalmopathy. There are 18 residues in the CDR3. V lost 7 bases, J lost 5 bases, and 22 bases stayed unmatched. The CDR3 regions of TCR beta were amplified from RNA transcripts. HTBI primers were used for first-round RT-PCR of the TCR CDR3. Each CDR3 protein gets one entry after TCRdb re-called the multiplex PCR reads with MiXCR. The table shows approximately 370,000 distinct CDR3 sequences, with about a sixth occurring only once. Overall study results and limits: In validation, the model predicted ophthalmopathy. These predictions came a median about 6.5 months before onset.

The rearrangement joins TRBV12-3 or TRBV12-4 to TRBJ2-5; the match to TRBD1 covers 7 bases. This clonotype originated in a woman aged 25 to 39 with Graves' hyperthyroidism that later progressed to Graves' ophthalmopathy. The sample taken for sequencing was blood. The CDR3 DNA reads TGTGCCAGCAATTCGATCAAATACCGAGACAGGGATTGGGAGACCCAGTACCTC. Residues: CASNSIKYRDRDWETQYL.